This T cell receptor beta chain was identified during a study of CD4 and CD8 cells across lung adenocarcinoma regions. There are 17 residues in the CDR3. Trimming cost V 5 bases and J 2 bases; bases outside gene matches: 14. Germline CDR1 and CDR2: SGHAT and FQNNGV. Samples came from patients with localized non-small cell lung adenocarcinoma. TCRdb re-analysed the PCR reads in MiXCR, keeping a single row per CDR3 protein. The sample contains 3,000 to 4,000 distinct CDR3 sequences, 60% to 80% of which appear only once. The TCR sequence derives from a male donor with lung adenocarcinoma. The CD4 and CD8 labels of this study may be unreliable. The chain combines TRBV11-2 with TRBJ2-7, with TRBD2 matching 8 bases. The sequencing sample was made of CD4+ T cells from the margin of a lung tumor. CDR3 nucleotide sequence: TGTGCCAGCAGCCCAATCAGGAGAGCGGGAGAGGCCTACGAGCAGTACTTC. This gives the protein CASSPIRRAGEAYEQYF.